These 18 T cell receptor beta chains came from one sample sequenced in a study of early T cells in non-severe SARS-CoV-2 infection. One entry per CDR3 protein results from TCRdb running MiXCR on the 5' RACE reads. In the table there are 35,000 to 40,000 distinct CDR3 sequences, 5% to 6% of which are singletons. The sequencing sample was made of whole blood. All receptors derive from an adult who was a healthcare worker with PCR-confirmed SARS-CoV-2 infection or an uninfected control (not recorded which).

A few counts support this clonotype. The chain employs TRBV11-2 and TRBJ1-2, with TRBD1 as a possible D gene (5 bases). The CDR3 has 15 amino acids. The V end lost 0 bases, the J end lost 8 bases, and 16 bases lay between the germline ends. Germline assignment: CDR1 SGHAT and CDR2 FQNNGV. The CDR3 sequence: CASSLDRGPRSGYTF. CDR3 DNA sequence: TGTGCCAGCAGCTTAGATCGGGGCCCTAGGAGCGGCTACACCTTC. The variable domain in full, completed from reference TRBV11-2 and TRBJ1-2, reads EAGVAQSPRYKIIEKRQSVAFWCNPISGHATLYWYQQILGQGPKLLIQFQNNGVVDDSQLPKDRFSAERLKGVDSTLKIQPAKLEDSAVYLCASSLDRGPRSGYTFGSGTRLTVV.

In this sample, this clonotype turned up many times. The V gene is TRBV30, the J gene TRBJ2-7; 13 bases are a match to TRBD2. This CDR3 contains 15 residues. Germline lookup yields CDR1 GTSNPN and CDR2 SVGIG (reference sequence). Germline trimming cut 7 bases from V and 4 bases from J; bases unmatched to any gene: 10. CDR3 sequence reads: CASKLRTSGSYEQYF. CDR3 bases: TGTGCCTCCAAACTCCGGACTAGCGGGAGTTACGAGCAGTACTTC.

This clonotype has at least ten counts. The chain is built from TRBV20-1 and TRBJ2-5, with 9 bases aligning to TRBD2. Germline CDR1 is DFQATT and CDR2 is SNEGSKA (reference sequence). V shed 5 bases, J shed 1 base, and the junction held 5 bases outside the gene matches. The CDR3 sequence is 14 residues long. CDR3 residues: CSASMGLAQETQYF. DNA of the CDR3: TGCAGTGCTTCAATGGGACTAGCCCAAGAGACCCAGTACTTC.

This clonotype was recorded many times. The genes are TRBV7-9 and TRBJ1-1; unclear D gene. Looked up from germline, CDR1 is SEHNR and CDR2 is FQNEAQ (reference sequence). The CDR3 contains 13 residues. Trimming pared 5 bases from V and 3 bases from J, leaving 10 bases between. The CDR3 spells CASSPLWDTEAFF. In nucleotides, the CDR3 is TGTGCCAGCAGCCCCCTGTGGGACACTGAAGCTTTCTTT.

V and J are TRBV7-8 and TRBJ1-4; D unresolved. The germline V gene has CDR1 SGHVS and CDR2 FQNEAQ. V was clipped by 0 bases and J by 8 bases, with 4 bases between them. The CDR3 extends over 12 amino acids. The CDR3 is CASSLAAEKLFF. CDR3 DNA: TGTGCCAGCAGCTTAGCGGCGGAAAAACTGTTTTTT. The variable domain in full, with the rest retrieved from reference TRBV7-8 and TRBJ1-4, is GAGVSQSPRYKVAKRGQDVALRCDPISGHVSLFWYQQALGQGPEFLTYFQNEAQLDKSGLPSDRFFAERPEGSVSTLKIQRTQQEDSAVYLCASSLAAEKLFFGSGTQLSVL.

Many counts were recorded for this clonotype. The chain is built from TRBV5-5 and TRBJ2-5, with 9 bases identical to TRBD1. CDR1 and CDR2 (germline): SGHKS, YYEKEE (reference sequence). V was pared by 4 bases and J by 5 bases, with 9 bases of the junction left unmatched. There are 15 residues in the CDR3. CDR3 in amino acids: CASSQFLGTGETQYF. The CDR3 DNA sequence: TGTGCCAGCAGCCAATTCCTCGGGACAGGGGAGACCCAGTACTTC.

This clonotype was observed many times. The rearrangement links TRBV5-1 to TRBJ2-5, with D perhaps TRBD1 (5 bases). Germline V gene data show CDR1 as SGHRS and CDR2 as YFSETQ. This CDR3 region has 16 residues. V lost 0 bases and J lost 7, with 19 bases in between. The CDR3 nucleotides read TGCGCCAGCAGCTTGGCCCCTCAGGGAAGCCAGGGGACCCAGTACTTC. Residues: CASSLAPQGSQGTQYF.

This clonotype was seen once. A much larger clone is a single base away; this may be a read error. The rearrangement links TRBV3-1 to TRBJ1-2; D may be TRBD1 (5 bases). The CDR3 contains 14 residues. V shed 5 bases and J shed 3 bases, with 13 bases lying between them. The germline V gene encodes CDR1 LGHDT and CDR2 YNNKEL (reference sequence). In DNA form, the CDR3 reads TGTGCCAGCAGCTTTGGGGCCTCAGACTATGGCTACACCTTC. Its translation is CASSFGASDYGYTF. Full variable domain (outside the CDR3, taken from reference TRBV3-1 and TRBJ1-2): DTAVSQTPKYLVTQMGNDKSIKCEQNLGHDTMYWYKQDSKKFLKIMFSYNNKELIINETVPNRFSPKSPDKAHLNLHINSLELGDSAVYFCASSFGASDYGYTFGSGTRLTVV.

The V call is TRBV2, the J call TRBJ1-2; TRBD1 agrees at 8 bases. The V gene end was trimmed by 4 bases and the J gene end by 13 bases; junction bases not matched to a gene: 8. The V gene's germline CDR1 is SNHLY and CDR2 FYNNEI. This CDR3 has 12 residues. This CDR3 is CASSARQGPITF. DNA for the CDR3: TGTGCCAGCAGTGCCCGACAGGGGCCTATCACCTTC. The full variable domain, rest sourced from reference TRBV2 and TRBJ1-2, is EPEVTQTPSHQVTQMGQEVILRCVPISNHLYFYWYRQILGQKVEFLVSFYNNEISEKSEIFDDQFSVERPDGSNFTLKIRSTKLEDSAMYFCASSARQGPITFGSGTRLTVV.

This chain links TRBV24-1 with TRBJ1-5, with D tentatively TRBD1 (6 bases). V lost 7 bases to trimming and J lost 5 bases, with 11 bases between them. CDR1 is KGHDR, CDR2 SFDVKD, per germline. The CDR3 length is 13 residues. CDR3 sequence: CATSPGGHQPQHF. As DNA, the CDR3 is TGTGCCACCAGCCCCGGGGGCCATCAGCCCCAGCATTTT.

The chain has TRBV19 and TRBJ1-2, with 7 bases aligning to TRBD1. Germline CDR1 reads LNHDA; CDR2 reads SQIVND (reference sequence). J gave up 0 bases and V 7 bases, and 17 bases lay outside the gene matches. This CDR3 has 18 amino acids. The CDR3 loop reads CASMGDREIGTSNYGYTF. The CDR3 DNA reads TGTGCCAGTATGGGAGACAGGGAAATTGGCACCTCTAACTATGGCTACACCTTC.

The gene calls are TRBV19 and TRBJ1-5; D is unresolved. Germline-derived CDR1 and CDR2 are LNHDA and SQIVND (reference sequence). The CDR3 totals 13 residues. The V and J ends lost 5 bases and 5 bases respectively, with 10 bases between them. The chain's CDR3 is CASSQALHQPQHF. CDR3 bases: TGTGCCAGTAGTCAGGCGTTACATCAGCCCCAGCATTTT. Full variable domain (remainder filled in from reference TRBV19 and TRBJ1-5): DGGITQSPKYLFRKEGQNVTLSCEQNLNHDAMYWYRQDPGQGLRLIYYSQIVNDFQKGDIAEGYSVSREKKESFPLTVTSAQKNPTAFYLCASSQALHQPQHFGDGTRLSIL.

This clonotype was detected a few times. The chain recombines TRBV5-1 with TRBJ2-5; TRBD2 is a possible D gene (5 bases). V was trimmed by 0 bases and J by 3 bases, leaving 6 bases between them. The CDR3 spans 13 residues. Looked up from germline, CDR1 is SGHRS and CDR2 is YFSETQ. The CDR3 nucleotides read TGCGCCAGCAGCTTGGACGGGGAAGAGACCCAGTACTTC. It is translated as CASSLDGEETQYF.

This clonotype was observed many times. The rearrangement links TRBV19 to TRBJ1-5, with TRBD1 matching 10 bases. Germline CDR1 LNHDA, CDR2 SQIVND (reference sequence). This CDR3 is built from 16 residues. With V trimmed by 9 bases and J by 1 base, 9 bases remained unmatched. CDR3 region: CASQKGTGASNQPQHF. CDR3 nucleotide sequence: TGTGCCAGCCAAAAAGGGACAGGGGCGAGCAATCAGCCCCAGCATTTT.

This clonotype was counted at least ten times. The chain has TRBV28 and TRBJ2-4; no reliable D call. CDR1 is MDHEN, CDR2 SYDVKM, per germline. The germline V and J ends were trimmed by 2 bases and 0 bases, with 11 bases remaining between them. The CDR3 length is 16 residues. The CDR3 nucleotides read TGTGCCAGCAGTTTACGGTCAGATCTAGCCAAAAACATTCAGTACTTC. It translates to CASSLRSDLAKNIQYF.

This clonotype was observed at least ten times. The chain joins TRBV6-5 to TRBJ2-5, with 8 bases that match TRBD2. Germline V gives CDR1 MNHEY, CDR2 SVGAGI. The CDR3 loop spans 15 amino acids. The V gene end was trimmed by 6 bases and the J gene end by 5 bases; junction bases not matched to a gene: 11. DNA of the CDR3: TGTGCCAGCAGGGCCAGCGGGAGTGGTGTGGAGACCCAGTACTTC. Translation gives CASRASGSGVETQYF.

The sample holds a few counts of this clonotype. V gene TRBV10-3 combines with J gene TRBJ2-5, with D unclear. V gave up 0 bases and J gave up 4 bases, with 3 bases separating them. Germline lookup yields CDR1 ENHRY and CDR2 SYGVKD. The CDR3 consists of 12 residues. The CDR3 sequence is CAISESRETQYF. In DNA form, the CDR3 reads TGTGCCATCAGTGAGTCGCGAGAGACCCAGTACTTC.

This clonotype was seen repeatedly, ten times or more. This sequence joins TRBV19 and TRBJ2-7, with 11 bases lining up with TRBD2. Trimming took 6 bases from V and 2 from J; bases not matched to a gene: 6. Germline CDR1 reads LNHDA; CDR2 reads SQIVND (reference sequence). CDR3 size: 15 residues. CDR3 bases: TGTGCCAGTAGCAAACTAGCGGGGGTCCCCTACGAGCAGTACTTC. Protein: CASSKLAGVPYEQYF. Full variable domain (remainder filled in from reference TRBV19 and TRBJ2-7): DGGITQSPKYLFRKEGQNVTLSCEQNLNHDAMYWYRQDPGQGLRLIYYSQIVNDFQKGDIAEGYSVSREKKESFPLTVTSAQKNPTAFYLCASSKLAGVPYEQYFGPGTRLTVT.